The 6 T cell receptor beta chains given below trace back to one sample, sequenced in a study of blood T cells in healthy people across ages. A second PCR of 7 to 11 cycles used a sample-barcoded 5' primer and a J-beta primer mix. TCRdb processed the 5' RACE reads anew with MiXCR; each CDR3 protein has one entry. The repertoire holds some 710,000 distinct CDR3 sequences, with around half as singletons. The material sequenced was blood. The receptors stem from an elderly man in good health.

The CDR3 nucleotides are TGTGCCAGCAGTTACAGCGGCAGTCAGGGGGAAAAACTGTTTTTT. Its protein is CASSYSGSQGEKLFF. This chain joins TRBV6-5 and TRBJ1-4; D perhaps matches TRBD1 (6 bases). From germline, CDR1 is MNHEY and CDR2 SVGAGI. CDR3 length equals 15 residues. The V gene lost 2 bases and the J gene lost 8 bases, with 15 bases spanning the gap.

This rearrangement joins TRBV5-1 to TRBJ2-1, with 12 bases that match TRBD2. Germline values: CDR1 SGHRS, CDR2 YFSETQ. CDR3 length: 23 amino acids. J lost 0 bases, V lost 2 bases, and 21 bases had no gene match. As DNA, the CDR3 is TGCGCCAGCAGCTTTCTGCTAGCGGGAGGGGATTTGTTTGCTGCCGTCTCCTACAATGAGCAGTTCTTC. Amino acid sequence: CASSFLLAGGDLFAAVSYNEQFF.

This clonotype has a handful of counts. The V and J genes are TRBV5-1 and TRBJ2-1, with 14 bases that match TRBD2. With 4 bases clipped from V and 4 bases from J, the junction kept 7 bases outside the gene matches. From germline, CDR1 is SGHRS and CDR2 YFSETQ. This CDR3 has 17 residues. CDR3 nucleotide sequence: TGCGCCAGCAGCGCGGGACTAGCGGGAGCGCGTTACAATGAGCAGTTCTTC. Protein product: CASSAGLAGARYNEQFF.

The V call is TRBV29-1, the J call TRBJ2-5; tentatively, D is TRBD1 (5 bases). Germline V gives CDR1 SQVTM, CDR2 ANQGSEA. The CDR3 extends over 13 amino acids. V shed 3 bases and J shed 5 bases, with 13 bases lying between them. For the CDR3, the DNA is TGCAGCGTTGATTACGGCCAGGGTGAGACCCAGTACTTC. It specifies CSVDYGQGETQYF. The variable domain in full, completed from reference TRBV29-1 and TRBJ2-5, reads SAVISQKPSRDICQRGTSLTIQCQVDSQVTMMFWYRQQPGQSLTLIATANQGSEATYESGFVIDKFPISRPNLTFSTLTVSNMSPEDSSIYLCSVDYGQGETQYFGPGTRLLVL.

The chain joins TRBV12-3 or TRBV12-4 to TRBJ2-3; 7 bases are a match to TRBD2. CDR3 size: 16 residues. Unmatched junction bases numbered 9, after V lost 4 bases and J lost 2 bases. The CDR3 bases are TGTGCCAGCAGTTCGGCTAGCGGAGACCTCACAGATACGCAGTATTTT. Amino acids: CASSSASGDLTDTQYF.

The table lists this clonotype with a count of one. The chain couples TRBV4-1 to TRBJ1-2; 10 bases agree with TRBD1. The CDR3 consists of 15 residues. J gave up 3 bases and V 4 bases, and 5 bases lay outside the gene matches. Per germline, CDR1 MGHRA and CDR2 YSYEKL. Here the CDR3 DNA reads TGCGCCAGCAGCCTAGGACAGGGGGGGGACTATGGCTACACCTTC. It encodes CASSLGQGGDYGYTF.